This TCR beta chain was recorded in a study of patients and donors after allogeneic stem cell transplantation. This clonotype was found many times. From the RT-PCR reads, TCRdb called clonotypes with MiXCR, one entry per CDR3 protein. The sample carries roughly 250,000 distinct CDR3 sequences, over 12% recorded once. The junction had 5 bases not matched to a gene; V was cut back by 0 bases and J by 0 bases. There are 17 residues in the CDR3. Germline CDR1 and CDR2: LGHNA and YNFKEQ. This TCR came from a human donor who was either an allogeneic HSCT recipient or a stem cell or donor lymphocyte infusion donor (not recorded which). It is not recorded whose cells these are; they may come from a transplant donor. V usage is TRBV4-2 and J usage is TRBJ2-1, with 7 positions matching TRBD2. Specimen: blood, either unsorted or a sorted T cell fraction (not recorded which). This CDR3 is CASSQEARTSSYNEQFF. In nucleotides, the CDR3 is TGTGCCAGCAGCCAAGAGGCCCGGACTAGCTCCTACAATGAGCAGTTCTTC.